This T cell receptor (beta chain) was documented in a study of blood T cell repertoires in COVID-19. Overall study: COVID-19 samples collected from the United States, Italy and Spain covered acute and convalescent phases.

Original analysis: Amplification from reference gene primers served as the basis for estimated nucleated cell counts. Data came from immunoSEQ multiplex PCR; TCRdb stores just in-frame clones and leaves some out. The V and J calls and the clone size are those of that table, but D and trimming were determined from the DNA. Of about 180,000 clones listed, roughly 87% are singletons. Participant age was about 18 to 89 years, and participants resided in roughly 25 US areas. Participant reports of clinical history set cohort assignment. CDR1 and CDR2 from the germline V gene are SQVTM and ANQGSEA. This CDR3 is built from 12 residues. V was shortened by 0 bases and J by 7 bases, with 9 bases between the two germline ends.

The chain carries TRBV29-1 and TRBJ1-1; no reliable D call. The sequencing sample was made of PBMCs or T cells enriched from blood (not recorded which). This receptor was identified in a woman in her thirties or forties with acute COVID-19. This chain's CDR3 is CSVEDGGNEAFF. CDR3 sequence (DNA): TGCAGCGTTGAAGATGGAGGAAATGAAGCTTTCTTT.